This T cell receptor beta chain was observed in a study of T-cell memory formation after mild COVID-19. General study points: Among contracting clones, CD4+ were mainly CM/EM and CD8+ enriched in EMRA. Pre-infection memory showed some responding clones, and this suggested that cross-reactive memory joined. Clones that contracted from day 15 to 85 were balanced CD4/CD8, while later expanders leaned CD4+.

Constant-segment primers served in 5'RACE that generated TCR alpha and TCR beta cDNA libraries bearing sample barcodes and UMIs. TCRdb called the 5' RACE reads again in MiXCR, with one record for every CDR3 protein. The repertoire holds roughly 450,000 distinct CDR3 sequences, with approximately 18% as singletons. Germline V gives CDR1 MNHEY, CDR2 SMNVEV (reference sequence). Trimming took 2 bases from V and 6 from J, leaving 17 bases between them. This CDR3 comprises 15 residues. Turning to this clonotype: The antigen remains undetermined.

This sequence was found in a young man who had mild COVID-19 (a few samples of this study predate the infection). Cell type and time point are not known. Sequencing used PBMCs or a T cell subset sorted from them (not recorded which). V and J are TRBV27 and TRBJ2-7; D tentatively reads TRBD1 or TRBD2 (6 bases each). In DNA, the CDR3 is TGTGCCAGCAGTTTAAGGGGGGTTGGGTTGGGCGAGCAGTACTTC. Protein: CASSLRGVGLGEQYF.